Below, 29 T cell receptor beta chains from the same sample are listed, as sequenced in a study of cytomegalovirus exposure and HLA in healthy donors. TCRdb's copy holds only in-frame clones and misses some; the assay was immunoSEQ multiplex PCR. There are more than 90,000 clones in the sample; 75% to 90% occur only once, and 4.4% lies in the top ten. What was sequenced was PBMCs. Receptor source: a man in his late teens or twenties in good health and CMV-seropositive.

The chain uses TRBV28 and TRBJ2-7; D uncertain. The V end lost 7 bases, the J end lost 0 bases, and 10 bases lay between the germline ends. The CDR3 spans 13 residues. Germline assignment: CDR1 MDHEN and CDR2 SYDVKM. CDR3 sequence: CASTIPNSYEQYF. The CDR3 coding sequence is TGTGCCAGCACCATCCCCAACTCCTACGAGCAGTACTTC. The complete variable domain, with remaining parts taken from reference TRBV28 and TRBJ2-7, reads DVKVTQSSRYLVKRTGEKVFLECVQDMDHENMFWYRQDPGLGLRLIYFSYDVKMKEKGDIPEGYSVSREKKERFSLILESASTNQTSMYLCASTIPNSYEQYFGPGTRLTVT.

This chain connects TRBV2 to TRBJ2-1; 8 bases map to TRBD2. After removal of 4 bases from V and 6 bases from J, the junction contained 8 bases not matched to a gene. This CDR3 has 15 residues. Germline V gene sequence: CDR1 SNHLY, CDR2 FYNNEI. CDR3 region: CASSVFAGGSNEQFF. The DNA for the CDR3 is TGTGCCAGCAGTGTTTTCGCGGGGGGTAGCAATGAGCAGTTCTTC.

This rearrangement joins TRBV7-8 to TRBJ1-6; no reliable D call. Germline CDR1 is SGHVS and CDR2 is FQNEAQ. Trimming left V 5 bases short and J 0 bases short, with 11 bases between. This CDR3 comprises 16 residues. CDR3 in amino acids: CASSPPGTSYNSPLHF. The CDR3 nucleotides are TGTGCCAGCAGCCCCCCAGGAACCTCCTATAATTCACCCCTCCACTTT.

The chain is built from TRBV10-3 and TRBJ1-2, with a possible D match to TRBD1 (6 bases). V lost 8 bases, J lost 8 bases, and 18 bases lay in between. The CDR3 sequence is 13 residues long. CDR1 and CDR2 from the germline V gene are ENHRY and SYGVKD. CDR3: CAIGIQGDDGYTF. Here the CDR3 DNA reads TGTGCCATCGGAATACAGGGAGATGACGGCTACACCTTC.

The rearrangement joins TRBV30 to TRBJ1-4; 7 nucleotides agree with TRBD1. The CDR3 contains 16 residues. V was clipped by 1 base and J by 3 bases; unmatched bases: 8. The germline gives CDR1 GTSNPN, CDR2 SVGIG (reference sequence). The CDR3 DNA reads TGTGCCTGGAGTGACCCCACAGGGGTAGCTAATGAAAAACTGTTTTTT. This codes for CAWSDPTGVANEKLFF.

The chain recombines TRBV19 with TRBJ1-3; no definite D call. CDR1 and CDR2 from the germline V gene are LNHDA and SQIVND (reference sequence). The CDR3 has 13 residues. Between the trimmed V and J ends, which lost 5 bases and 8 bases, there was a span of 13 bases. In nucleotides, the CDR3 is TGTGCCAGTAGTCAGGTCTACGGGGACACCATATATTTT. Its translation is CASSQVYGDTIYF.

The chain links TRBV4-3 to TRBJ2-3; maybe TRBD1 (6 bases). Deletions cut 0 bases from V and 1 base from J, with 11 bases between. CDR3 size: 16 residues. The germline CDR1 and CDR2 sequences are LGHNA and YSLEER. CDR3 DNA: TGCGCCAGCAGCCAAGATGGGGGCCAGGGCACAGATACGCAGTATTTT. Its protein product is CASSQDGGQGTDTQYF.

The sample holds a few counts of this clone. J is TRBJ1-2 and V is TRBV19, with 10 bases aligning to TRBD1. Germline CDR1 and CDR2: LNHDA and SQIVND (reference sequence). CDR3 length: 14 residues. V trimming: 6 bases; J trimming: 4 bases; junction bases outside the gene matches: 5. CDR3 DNA sequence: TGTGCCAGTAGGGGGACAGGGGCTGGCTATGGCTACACCTTC. This translates into CASRGTGAGYGYTF.

The chain combines TRBV6-1 with TRBJ1-2, with TRBD1 as a possible D gene (5 bases). In germline, CDR1 is MNHNS, CDR2 SASEGT. The germline V and J ends were trimmed by 6 bases and 3 bases, with 26 bases remaining between them. The CDR3 totals 18 residues. The CDR3 protein is CASRERRNPTETHYGYTF. Here the CDR3 DNA reads TGTGCCAGCAGGGAACGACGCAACCCGACAGAGACTCACTATGGCTACACCTTC.

The rearrangement joins TRBV5-4 to TRBJ1-6, with D hard to call. Germline values: CDR1 SGHNT, CDR2 YYREEE (reference sequence). The V end lost 4 bases, the J end lost 14 bases, and 22 bases lay between the germline ends. The CDR3 covers 15 residues. The CDR3 bases are TGTGCCAGCAGCCTCAGACCGGGAATCATTGGTACCCTCCACTTT. Protein: CASSLRPGIIGTLHF.

This chain links TRBV7-6 with TRBJ1-1, with D perhaps TRBD1 (5 bases). Germline loops: CDR1 SGHVS, CDR2 FNYEAQ. Trimming left V 1 base short and J 5 bases short, with 11 bases between. The CDR3 is 14 amino acids. The CDR3 coding sequence is TGTGCCAGCAGCTTAGGACAGAGGCCAACTGAAGCTTTCTTT. This gives the protein CASSLGQRPTEAFF.

This clone was seen once. The rearrangement joins TRBV6-6 to TRBJ2-3, with unresolved D. Germline-derived CDR1 and CDR2 are MNHNY and SVGAGI (reference sequence). This CDR3 is built from 15 residues. The V gene lost 2 bases and the J gene lost 1 base, with 10 bases spanning the gap. In DNA, the CDR3 is TGTGCCAGCAGTTACCCTTTAGATGGCACAGATACGCAGTATTTT. Translated: CASSYPLDGTDTQYF.

V is TRBV28 and J is TRBJ1-5; D might be TRBD1 (6 bases). Trimming took 3 bases from V and 7 from J, leaving 10 bases between them. CDR1 is MDHEN, CDR2 SYDVKM, per germline. This CDR3 region has 13 residues. The CDR3 is CASSLGRGQPQHF. The CDR3 nucleotides are TGTGCCAGCAGTTTGGGCAGGGGCCAGCCCCAGCATTTT.

The chain carries TRBV7-9 and TRBJ1-2, with 8 positions matching TRBD1. CDR3 size: 13 residues. Germline CDR1 and CDR2: SEHNR and FQNEAQ (reference sequence). Trimming at V came to 5 bases and at J to 8 bases, leaving 7 bases not matched to a gene. CDR3 coding DNA: TGTGCCAGCAGCCGGGGACAGGATCAGGGCTACACCTTC. Protein: CASSRGQDQGYTF.

The chain combines TRBV5-1 with TRBJ2-3; D gene ambiguous. This CDR3 is 13 amino acids long. The V end was cut by 2 bases, the J end by 1 base, with 5 bases between. The germline CDR1 and CDR2 sequences are SGHRS and YFSETQ. CDR3 nucleotide sequence: TGCGCCAGCAGCTTAAGCGGCACAGATACGCAGTATTTT. Its translation: CASSLSGTDTQYF.

The CDR3 is CAISVGQGSYEQYF. As DNA, the CDR3 is TGTGCCATCAGTGTGGGACAGGGCTCCTACGAGCAGTACTTC. V and J are TRBV10-3 and TRBJ2-7, with TRBD1 matching over 9 bases. Germline assignment: CDR1 ENHRY and CDR2 SYGVKD. The length of the CDR3 is 14 residues. V gave up 4 bases and J gave up 0 bases; unmatched junction bases: 1.

The rearrangement uses TRBV7-2 and TRBJ2-7; TRBD1 aligns across 8 bases. The germline gives CDR1 SGHTA, CDR2 FQGNSA. The CDR3 is made up of 13 amino acids. V shed 5 bases, J shed 7 bases, and the junction held 7 bases outside the gene matches. This CDR3 is CASSRGQGGEQYF. The CDR3 nucleotides read TGTGCCAGCAGCCGAGGACAGGGTGGAGAGCAGTACTTC.

The chain has TRBV27 and TRBJ1-2; D is ambiguous. Trimming cost V 6 bases and J 6 bases, with 17 bases left between them. Germline CDR1 is MNHEY and CDR2 is SMNVEV (reference sequence). The CDR3 spans 14 residues. The CDR3 DNA sequence: TGTGCCAGCAGCGACCCAGGAACTTCGGATGGCTACACCTTC. Residues: CASSDPGTSDGYTF.

The rearrangement links TRBV29-1 to TRBJ1-2, with 8 bases lining up with TRBD1. V was clipped by 3 bases and J by 10 bases; unmatched bases: 13. The CDR3 is 14 residues long. The germline V gene encodes CDR1 SQVTM and CDR2 ANQGSEA. The CDR3, as DNA: TGCAGCGTTGAGGGGACAGGTGCCCTCGAGGACTACACCTTC. This translates into CSVEGTGALEDYTF. Complete variable domain (other parts from reference TRBV29-1 and TRBJ1-2): SAVISQKPSRDICQRGTSLTIQCQVDSQVTMMFWYRQQPGQSLTLIATANQGSEATYESGFVIDKFPISRPNLTFSTLTVSNMSPEDSSIYLCSVEGTGALEDYTFGSGTRLTVV.

V is TRBV2 and J is TRBJ2-1, with D maybe TRBD2 (7 bases). There are 13 residues in the CDR3. V was shortened by 9 bases and J by 8 bases, with 17 bases between the two germline ends. Looked up from germline, CDR1 is SNHLY and CDR2 is FYNNEI. The CDR3 spells CASAHGGADEQFF. CDR3 coding DNA: TGTGCCAGTGCCCATGGGGGGGCTGATGAGCAGTTCTTC.

The V gene is TRBV10-3, the J gene TRBJ2-2, with D maybe TRBD1 (5 bases). Germline CDR1 is ENHRY and CDR2 is SYGVKD. Between the trimmed V and J ends, which lost 3 bases and 1 base, there was a span of 9 bases. This CDR3 spans 15 amino acids. The CDR3 sequence is CAISDSTGNTGELFF. CDR3 DNA: TGTGCCATCAGTGATAGCACAGGGAACACCGGGGAGCTGTTTTTT.

The table lists this clone with a few counts. This chain uses TRBV28 with TRBJ1-6, with a weak D call TRBD1 (6 bases). This CDR3 is 12 amino acids long. Germline assignment: CDR1 MDHEN and CDR2 SYDVKM. Between the trimmed V and J ends, which lost 6 bases and 7 bases, there was a span of 7 bases. The CDR3 is CASRQGNSPLHF. CDR3 nucleotide sequence: TGTGCCAGCAGACAGGGAAATTCACCCCTCCACTTT.

The V call is TRBV29-1, the J call TRBJ2-1, with TRBD2 matching 13 bases. V lost 6 bases, J lost 9 bases, and 8 bases stayed unmatched. Germline lookup yields CDR1 SQVTM and CDR2 ANQGSEA. The CDR3 is 14 residues long. The CDR3 spells CSVAGTSGDFEQFF. The CDR3 nucleotides are TGCAGCGTAGCCGGGACTAGCGGGGATTTTGAGCAGTTCTTC.

CDR3 sequence: CAWSGGTTGTNYGYTF. The CDR3 coding sequence is TGTGCCTGGAGTGGAGGAACGACAGGAACCAACTATGGCTACACCTTC. The chain uses TRBV30 and TRBJ1-2; perhaps TRBD1 as D (6 bases). Trimming took off 1 base at V and 2 bases at J, with 17 bases between the two ends. The CDR3 has 16 amino acids. Germline loops: CDR1 GTSNPN, CDR2 SVGIG (reference sequence).

The chain combines TRBV5-4 with TRBJ2-2; TRBD2 is a possible D gene (6 bases). Germline V gene data show CDR1 as SGHNT and CDR2 as YYREEE (reference sequence). The V gene lost 3 bases and the J gene lost 6 bases, with 12 bases spanning the gap. The CDR3 length is 14 residues. The CDR3 DNA follows: TGTGCCAGCAGCTCCATGGGCGGGGCCGGGGAGCTGTTTTTT. The encoded protein is CASSSMGGAGELFF.

The CDR3: CASSWDSGNTIYF. CDR3 nucleotides: TGCGCCAGCAGTTGGGACAGTGGAAACACCATATATTTT. The chain combines TRBV10-2 with TRBJ1-3; 7 nucleotides line up with TRBD1. The length of the CDR3 is 13 residues. V shed 5 bases, J shed 3 bases, and the junction held 1 base outside the gene matches. In germline, CDR1 is WSHSY, CDR2 SAAADI.

This chain connects TRBV4-2 to TRBJ1-2; TRBD1 is a possible D gene (6 bases). The CDR3 is 16 residues long. Germline V gene data show CDR1 as LGHNA and CDR2 as YNFKEQ. Trimming removed 0 bases at V and 6 bases at J, with 17 bases between. The CDR3 bases are TGTGCCAGCAGCCAAGACTTAGGGGGGGACTCCAATGGCTACACCTTC. Encoded protein: CASSQDLGGDSNGYTF.

This clone was detected only a few times. The chain uses TRBV28 and TRBJ1-2; D may be TRBD1 (5 bases). The V end was cut by 6 bases, the J end by 4 bases, with 9 bases between. This CDR3 has 12 amino acids. The germline CDR1 and CDR2 sequences are MDHEN and SYDVKM. CDR3 residues: CASRPGGYGYTF. CDR3 DNA sequence: TGTGCCAGCAGGCCCGGGGGCTATGGCTACACCTTC.

The V gene is TRBV5-5, the J gene TRBJ2-3; TRBD1 might be the D (5 bases). Germline loops: CDR1 SGHKS, CDR2 YYEKEE (reference sequence). Trimming left V 6 bases short and J 4 bases short, with 18 bases between. The CDR3 is made up of 15 amino acids. The CDR3 region has the DNA TGTGCCAGCAACCTTGTGGGTGGGGCGTCAGATACGCAGTATTTT. It is translated as CASNLVGGASDTQYF.